A single sample gave rise to the 5 T cell receptor beta chains below, sequenced in a study of early T cells in non-severe SARS-CoV-2 infection. One entry per CDR3 protein results from TCRdb running MiXCR on the 5' RACE reads. The sample includes around 33,000 distinct CDR3 sequences, 4.5% to 7.5% of them seen just once. Sequencing was performed on whole blood. All receptors derive from an adult who was a healthcare worker with PCR-confirmed SARS-CoV-2 infection or an uninfected control (not recorded which).

This clonotype was picked up many times. The V and J genes are TRBV7-2 and TRBJ2-7, with TRBD2 as a possible D gene (6 bases). Germline-derived CDR1 and CDR2 are SGHTA and FQGNSA. The CDR3 has 15 amino acids. V dropped 5 bases and J dropped 2 bases, with 16 bases sitting between them. The CDR3 DNA reads TGTGCCAGCAGCATTGTGGAGGGTGGACCCTACGAGCAGTACTTC. It is translated as CASSIVEGGPYEQYF.

The sample holds many counts of this clonotype. The chain is built from TRBV27 and TRBJ2-7; 9 bases match TRBD1. The length of the CDR3 is 15 residues. After removal of 2 bases from V and 2 bases from J, the junction contained 4 bases not matched to a gene. Germline assignment: CDR1 MNHEY and CDR2 SMNVEV (reference sequence). This chain's CDR3 is CASSLIGTGTYEQYF. In DNA form, the CDR3 reads TGTGCCAGCAGTTTAATAGGGACAGGGACCTACGAGCAGTACTTC.

V is TRBV29-1 and J is TRBJ1-2; D uncertain. The CDR3 totals 11 residues. Germline V gene data show CDR1 as SQVTM and CDR2 as ANQGSEA. The CDR3, as DNA: TGCTGTACCAACGGGCAGCATGGCTACACCTTC. As protein: CCTNGQHGYTF.

This clonotype showed up many times. V usage is TRBV12-3 or TRBV12-4 and J usage is TRBJ1-5; D unclear. This CDR3 has 16 amino acids. V was clipped by 0 bases and J by 0 bases, with 9 bases between them. CDR3 region: CASSLAGAGSNQPQHF. The CDR3 DNA is TGTGCCAGCAGTTTAGCCGGAGCCGGTAGCAATCAGCCCCAGCATTTT.

This chain uses TRBV29-1 with TRBJ1-1; the match to TRBD1 covers 7 bases. Trimming cost V 7 bases and J 2 bases; bases outside gene matches: 7. The CDR3 has 13 amino acids. Germline assignment: CDR1 SQVTM and CDR2 ANQGSEA. The CDR3 nucleotides are TGCAGCGCCCACAGGGGTCCTAACACTGAAGCTTTCTTT. Residues: CSAHRGPNTEAFF.